These T cell receptor beta chains were read from a single sample in a study of Graves' ophthalmopathy and Graves' hyperthyroidism. TCRdb re-analysed the multiplex PCR reads in MiXCR, keeping a single row per CDR3 protein. The table records roughly 610,000 distinct CDR3 sequences, 22% of them present only once. Sequencing input: peripheral blood. Receptors were obtained from a woman younger than 30 with stable Graves' hyperthyroidism. Some clones in this sample may be carry-over from other donors' samples. Each CDR3 is given with its conserved first and last residue. D genes are given only for firm matches. Size is stated for part of the rows, as once, few or many counts, or as a class when the clone is expanded.

V gene	J gene	D gene	clone size	CDR3 protein	CDR3 DNA
TRBV20-1	TRBJ1-1	-	many	CSARAQRPHQNTEAFF	TGCAGTGCTAGAGCCCAGAGGCCACACCAGAACACTGAAGCTTTCTTT
TRBV7-3	TRBJ1-3	-	many	CASREGFGNTIYF	TGTGCCAGCCGAGAGGGGTTCGGAAACACCATATATTTT
TRBV7-3	TRBJ2-7	TRBD1	many	CASSSQGGPYEQYF	TGTGCCAGCAGCTCACAGGGGGGTCCCTACGAGCAGTACTTC
TRBV6-1	TRBJ2-7	-	-	CASSEAVARAGYEQYF	TGTGCCAGCAGTGAAGCAGTAGCCAGGGCCGGCTACGAGCAGTACTTC
TRBV3-1	TRBJ1-1	-	few	CASSPSEQNTEAFF	TGTGCCAGCAGCCCATCTGAACAGAACACTGAAGCTTTCTTT
TRBV6-2/TRBV6-3	TRBJ1-3	-	many	CASITDGNTIYF	TGTGCCAGCATTACAGATGGAAACACCATATATTTT
TRBV4-2	TRBJ1-1	TRBD1	many	CASSQEAGGRVVLF	TGTGCCAGCAGCCAAGAGGCAGGGGGTCGAGTTGTTCTCTTT
TRBV6-1	TRBJ2-5	-	once	CASRKDGQETQYF	TGTGCCAGCAGAAAGGACGGGCAAGAGACCCAGTACTTC
TRBV5-1	TRBJ1-2	-	many	CASSPGGRDYGYTF	TGCGCCAGCAGCCCCGGGGGCCGCGACTATGGCTACACCTTC
TRBV2	TRBJ2-2	-	many	CASSVRLFTRELFF	TGTGCCAGCAGTGTCAGGTTATTCACCAGGGAGCTGTTTTTT
TRBV11-2	TRBJ1-2	-	few	CASSLGPSPQDGYTF	TGTGCCAGCAGCTTAGGACCTTCACCCCAGGATGGCTACACCTTC
TRBV6-2/TRBV6-3	TRBJ2-7	TRBD1	-	CASSSRLRTGRIVYEQYF	TGTGCCAGCAGTTCTCGGCTCAGGACAGGGCGAATTGTCTACGAGCAGTACTTC
TRBV9	TRBJ2-7	TRBD2	many	CASSPSGLAGVGEQYF	TGTGCCAGCAGCCCGAGTGGACTAGCGGGAGTCGGCGAGCAGTACTTC
TRBV7-2	TRBJ2-4	-	-	CASSLVGRTRNIQYF	TGTGCCAGCAGCTTAGTGGGGCGGACAAGAAACATTCAGTACTTC
TRBV20-1	TRBJ1-2	-	many	CSAWVDWNYGYTF	TGCAGTGCTTGGGTGGACTGGAACTATGGCTACACCTTC